This T cell receptor beta chain emerged from a study of siplizumab effects on memory and regulatory T cells (dated 2019 in TCRdb). Some background on the complete study: Paired mixed lymphocyte reactions were run with siplizumab at approximately 0.91 ug/mL and without drug, across under ten responder-stimulator pairs. The study examined how the anti-CD2 antibody siplizumab affects alloreactive T-cell subsets in allogeneic mixed lymphocyte reactions built from human PBMCs. On the study overall, not on this receptor specifically: In reactions with siplizumab, an average of approximately 69% of mappable alloreactive CD4+ clones were Treg-derived, compared with 25% to 30% in control reactions. Sequences below about 10^-5 frequency were poorly captured, so only a minor fraction of alloreactive clones could be mapped to unstimulated subsets. Siplizumab significantly lowered the cumulative frequency of alloreactive sequences that could be traced to unstimulated CD4+ memory T cells. A naive or memory phenotype could not be assigned to roughly 75-97% of proliferating CD4+ or CD8+ clones. Unstimulated naive T cells appeared to be more diverse than memory T cells, and naive cells seemed to make a substantial contribution to the alloresponse. No functional confirmation was obtained for the suppressive function of proliferating Tregs from siplizumab cultures.

Receptors were amplified or captured by the immunoSEQ multiplex PCR assay. Approximately 100,000 TCR templates per sample were assayed on the deep sequencing platform. Genomic DNA extracted from sorted T cells was used for TCRbeta CDR3 sequencing. The authors processed their data as follows. Clonal analysis of TCRbeta CDR3 data was done in the R programming language. Comparing unstimulated samples against CFSE-low samples taken after the reaction was how alloreactive CD4+ and CD8+ clones were defined. By matching sequences to the repertoires of sorted unstimulated Treg and non-Treg cells, each alloreactive CD4+ clone was assigned a regulatory or non-regulatory origin. TCRdb carries this immuneACCESS record with in-frame sequences only. Its versions omit some clonotypes, under half of them owing to an unresolved V gene in the studies checked, with the rest unexplained. V, J and clone size are taken as reported in that table, and D and trimming were inferred from the DNA itself. The sample has roughly 2,900 clones on record, around 50% of them singletons. 5% to 6.5% of the sample rests with the top ten.

CDR1 and CDR2, per the germline V gene, are SGHRS and YFSETQ. Spanning cysteine to phenylalanine, the CDR3 consists of 17 amino acids. Only the CDR3 DNA stays, 51 bases, in frame from base 1. The germline ends are 18 bases apart after V is trimmed by 0 bases and J by 2 bases. In the case of this clone: Its antigen is unknown. The record has no base qualities; no much larger clone is one base away.

For about 6 days, cells in the mixed lymphocyte reaction were kept in coculture at 37 degrees C. Responder PBMCs were labelled with CFSE and stimulator PBMCs with Violet Dye, then combined at a 1:1 ratio. Sorted unstimulated T cells and proliferating T cells recovered from mixed lymphocyte reactions were subjected to TCRbeta CDR3 sequencing. Fresh whole blood from about ten HLA-typed healthy donors served as the source for isolating PBMCs. Proliferating CFSE-low responder T cells were FACS-sorted after the mixed lymphocyte reaction for TCR sequencing. The TCR was taken from a human donor in good health; the cells came from an allogeneic mixed lymphocyte reaction. Material for sequencing was CFSE-low (dividing) CD4+ T cells sorted from an allogeneic mixed lymphocyte reaction. The chain is encoded by TRBV5-1 joined to TRBJ2-7, with a tentative D call of TRBD1 or TRBD2, each matching 5 bases. The CDR3 region reads CASSLAVEGPRTYEQYF. In nucleotide form, the sequence is TGCGCCAGCAGCTTGGCAGTCGAGGGGCCCCGTACCTACGAGCAGTACTTC.